The 8 T cell receptor beta chains below all came from one sample that was sequenced in a study of beta chain features in type 1 diabetes. Investigators reverse transcribed all isolated RNA, so they sequenced expressed TCRB transcripts. Libraries were prepared by immunoSEQ multiplex PCR; TCRdb keeps only in-frame clonotypes and omits some of them. The sample consists of about 620,000 clones, roughly 16% of them appearing once. The sample comprised naive CD4+ T cells from blood. These receptors were collected from a man between 18 and 35 years old in good health.

The V gene is TRBV30, the J gene TRBJ1-5, with TRBD1 as a possible D gene (6 bases). There are 13 residues in the CDR3. Trimming cost V 1 base and J 4 bases, with 8 bases left between them. Germline V gene lookup returns CDR1 GTSNPN and CDR2 SVGIG (reference sequence). CDR3 coding DNA: TGTGCCTGGAGTGATAGGGGGAATCAGCCCCAGCATTTT. It is translated as CAWSDRGNQPQHF. The variable domain in full, with the rest retrieved from reference TRBV30 and TRBJ1-5, is SQTIHQWPATLVQPVGSPLSLECTVEGTSNPNLYWYRQAAGRGLQLLFYSVGIGQISSEVPQNLSASRPQDRQFILSSKKLLLSDSGFYLCAWSDRGNQPQHFGDGTRLSIL.

V gene TRBV4-3 combines with J gene TRBJ1-2; D is possibly TRBD1 (5 bases). The CDR3 is made up of 15 amino acids. Trimming cost V 4 bases and J 8 bases, with 20 bases left between them. Germline V gene data show CDR1 as LGHNA and CDR2 as YSLEER. CDR3 amino acids: CASSPSRPPGTGYTF. The CDR3 region has the DNA TGCGCCAGCAGCCCCTCCAGGCCGCCGGGGACGGGCTACACCTTC.

Details on this clone: In the same sample, other DNA sequences code for this CDR3. The chain uses TRBV5-6 and TRBJ1-1, with unresolved D. The CDR3 is 11 amino acids. Trimming took 4 bases from V and 0 from J, leaving 1 base between them. Germline-derived CDR1 and CDR2 are SGHDT and YYEEEE. CDR3 sequence reads: CASSLNTEAFF. The DNA of the CDR3 is TGTGCCAGCAGCCTGAACACTGAAGCTTTCTTT.

The CDR3 spells CATSRVGGPETQYF. The CDR3 nucleotides read TGTGCCACCAGCAGAGTCGGGGGGCCGGAGACCCAGTACTTC. The chain recombines TRBV15 with TRBJ2-5, with D perhaps TRBD2 (7 bases). V was shortened by 1 base and J by 5 bases, with 11 bases between the two germline ends. CDR3 length: 14 amino acids. The germline CDR1 and CDR2 sequences are LNHNV and YYDKDF (reference sequence).

This clone has more than one count but fewer than ten. The junction departs from germline at one end; a sequencing error may be responsible. This chain joins TRBV5-5 and TRBJ2-5; TRBD2 matches 10 bases. Germline V CDR1 and CDR2: SGHKS, YYEKEE (reference sequence). The CDR3 has 15 residues. In DNA form, the CDR3 reads TGTGCCAGCAGTTTGGGACTAGCGTCACCAGAGACCCAGTACTTC. This encodes CASSLGLASPETQYF.

The chain is built from TRBV12-5 and TRBJ1-2; unclear D gene. Germline-derived CDR1 and CDR2 are LGHNT and FRNRAP. The CDR3 extends over 12 amino acids. Deletions cut 6 bases from V and 11 bases from J, with 16 bases between. The CDR3 bases are TGTGCTAGTGGCCCCCGAAGGGATGAGTACACCTTC. It yields the protein CASGPRRDEYTF.

The genes are TRBV28 and TRBJ2-5; TRBD2 aligns across 16 bases. Germline V CDR1 and CDR2: MDHEN, SYDVKM. This CDR3 has 18 residues. With V trimmed by 6 bases and J by 5 bases, 12 bases remained unmatched. This chain's CDR3 is CASSAGTSGRAGRETQYF. As DNA, the CDR3 is TGTGCCAGCAGCGCCGGGACTAGCGGGAGGGCCGGTCGGGAGACCCAGTACTTC.

This clone occurred a few times. This rearrangement joins TRBV7-7 to TRBJ2-7; TRBD1 or TRBD2 may be the D gene (5 bases each). This CDR3 spans 15 amino acids. Per germline, CDR1 SSHAT and CDR2 FNYEAQ (reference sequence). Trimming cost V 5 bases and J 0 bases, with 14 bases left between them. The CDR3 loop reads CASSLSDGTSYEQYF. CDR3 nucleotide sequence: TGTGCCAGCAGCCTATCGGACGGGACCTCCTACGAGCAGTACTTC.